Below, 19 T cell receptor beta chains from the same sample are listed, as sequenced in a study of regulatory T cells in long-lasting Graves disease. Time point given: persistent/refractory GD, antithyroid drugs over 5 years with positive TRAb. From PBMCs, RNA was extracted and then used to make the TCR library. iRepertoire HTBI primers and Arm-PCR of CDR3 regions built TCR beta libraries. TCRdb called the multiplex PCR reads again in MiXCR, with one record for every CDR3 protein. Found here are around 450,000 distinct CDR3 sequences, about 22% of them singletons; the top ten hold more than 6%. This specimen consisted of peripheral blood mononuclear cells (PBMCs), obtained when the disease was refractory, from a patient treated with antithyroid drugs. The receptor source for this set is a female donor with Graves disease.

This clonotype was seen ten or more times. The CDR3 spells CASSLRGDQTEKLFF. CDR3 nucleotide sequence: TGTGCCAGCAGCTTGCGGGGCGACCAAACAGAAAAACTGTTTTTT. This chain uses TRBV7-8 with TRBJ1-4, with a tentative D call TRBD1 (5 bases). The CDR3 runs to 15 residues. Germline CDR1 and CDR2: SGHVS and FQNEAQ. V was cut by 3 bases and J by 8 bases, with 16 bases left in between.

In nucleotides, the CDR3 is TGTGCCAGCAGGCCTCGGGACAGAGGCCCGAGGGTGACCCAGCATTTT. Translating gives CASRPRDRGPRVTQHF. The chain employs TRBV28 and TRBJ1-5, with 7 positions matching TRBD1. Germline V gene data show CDR1 as MDHEN and CDR2 as SYDVKM. The J segment lost 11 bases and the V segment lost 6 bases, leaving 19 bases of the junction unmatched. This CDR3 contains 16 residues. The full variable domain, with the rest looked up from reference TRBV28 and TRBJ1-5, is DVKVTQSSRYLVKRTGEKVFLECVQDMDHENMFWYRQDPGLGLRLIYFSYDVKMKEKGDIPEGYSVSREKKERFSLILESASTNQTSMYLCASRPRDRGPRVTQHFGDGTRLSIL.

This clonotype was detected ten times or more. V usage is TRBV28 and J usage is TRBJ1-4; no definite D call. Germline-derived CDR1 and CDR2 are MDHEN and SYDVKM. V was pared by 8 bases and J by 10 bases, with 14 bases between. CDR3 length: 12 amino acids. In DNA, the CDR3 is TGTGCCAGCGCCGTAGGAGCGGGAAAACTGTTTTTT. This gives the protein CASAVGAGKLFF.

This clonotype was detected ten times or more. The chain carries TRBV27 and TRBJ1-4; D is ambiguous. Trimming pared 5 bases from V and 7 bases from J, leaving 11 bases between. Germline CDR1 MNHEY, CDR2 SMNVEV (reference sequence). The CDR3 is made up of 13 amino acids. In nucleotides, the CDR3 is TGTGCCAGCAGTCCCCCCCGGGTTGAAAAACTGTTTTTT. Translating it yields CASSPPRVEKLFF.

V is TRBV10-3 and J is TRBJ1-1; tentatively, D is TRBD1 (6 bases). This CDR3 comprises 13 residues. Trimming took 8 bases from V and 1 from J, leaving 11 bases between them. Germline V gene lookup returns CDR1 ENHRY and CDR2 SYGVKD. CDR3 sequence: CAISGTPNTEAFF. The CDR3 DNA reads as TGTGCCATCTCCGGGACACCGAACACTGAAGCTTTCTTT.

This clonotype was detected many times. The CDR3 nucleotides read TGCAGTGCGCCAAATTCATACCAAGAGACCCAGTACTTC. It yields the protein CSAPNSYQETQYF. This chain uses TRBV20-1 with TRBJ2-5, with unresolved D. This CDR3 has 13 amino acids. In germline, CDR1 is DFQATT, CDR2 SNEGSKA (reference sequence). Trimming shortened V by 6 bases and J by 0 bases, and 11 bases separated the two germline ends.

Many counts were recorded for this clonotype. V and J are TRBV11-2 and TRBJ2-7, with 10 bases identical to TRBD2. Germline V gene lookup returns CDR1 SGHAT and CDR2 FQNNGV. The CDR3 loop spans 15 amino acids. The V and J ends lost 7 bases and 3 bases, in that order; junction bases with no gene match: 9. For the CDR3, the DNA is TGTGCCAGCACCTTGAGCGGGAGGGAGGTCTACGAGCAGTACTTC. Residues: CASTLSGREVYEQYF.

V usage is TRBV7-2 and J usage is TRBJ2-4; TRBD2 matches at 12 bases. Germline CDR1 SGHTA, CDR2 FQGNSA. V trimming: 5 bases; J trimming: 8 bases; junction bases outside the gene matches: 7. CDR3 length: 15 residues. The CDR3 here is CASSPLAGGMDIQYF. CDR3 nucleotides: TGTGCCAGCAGCCCACTAGCGGGGGGAATGGACATTCAGTACTTC.

This clonotype showed up many times. The CDR3 DNA reads as TGTGCCAGCAGTTTCGGGTGGGGGACCCAGTACTTC. Residues: CASSFGWGTQYF. The V call is TRBV28, the J call TRBJ2-5, with no clear D. This CDR3 has 12 residues. Trimming left V 3 bases short and J 7 bases short, with 9 bases between. Germline V CDR1 and CDR2: MDHEN, SYDVKM.

In its sample, this clonotype was seen many times. This sequence joins TRBV12-3 or TRBV12-4 and TRBJ1-5, with D hard to call. Trimming took off 4 bases at V and 2 bases at J, with 9 bases between the two ends. The CDR3 totals 14 residues. The CDR3 bases are TGTGCCAGCAGTTCTTCTGCGGGCAATCAGCCCCAGCATTTT. It encodes CASSSSAGNQPQHF.

This clonotype has a count of ten or more. V is TRBV28 and J is TRBJ1-1, with 7 bases lining up with TRBD1. There are 15 residues in the CDR3. The V gene end was trimmed by 3 bases and the J gene end by 1 base; junction bases not matched to a gene: 5. Germline-derived CDR1 and CDR2 are MDHEN and SYDVKM. This chain's CDR3 is CASSFQTGTNTEAFF. The CDR3 DNA reads TGTGCCAGCAGTTTCCAGACAGGGACGAACACTGAAGCTTTCTTT.

Only a few counts were recorded for this clonotype. The rearrangement uses TRBV7-2 and TRBJ2-5, with 8 nucleotides matching TRBD2. This CDR3 spans 16 amino acids. Germline V CDR1 and CDR2: SGHTA, FQGNSA. V was pared by 5 bases and J by 2 bases, with 10 bases of the junction left unmatched. This CDR3 reads CASSLSGGRIQETQYF. CDR3 DNA sequence: TGTGCCAGCAGCCTATCGGGCGGGAGGATACAAGAGACCCAGTACTTC.

This clonotype was counted many times. The V call is TRBV28, the J call TRBJ2-5; a possible D gene is TRBD2 (5 bases). The CDR3 runs to 14 residues. V was shortened by 5 bases and J by 1 base, with 11 bases between the two germline ends. Germline V lookup: CDR1 MDHEN, CDR2 SYDVKM. The CDR3 spells CASSIISGQETQYF. CDR3 in DNA: TGTGCCAGCAGTATAATCAGCGGCCAAGAGACCCAGTACTTC.

As to this clonotype: A much larger clone lies one base from this, so it may be a read error. The chain uses TRBV10-3 and TRBJ2-2; a weak D match, TRBD2 (5 bases). The germline CDR1 and CDR2 sequences are ENHRY and SYGVKD. The CDR3 is made up of 13 amino acids. CDR3 protein: CAISATNTGEPFF. For the CDR3, the DNA is TGTGCCATCAGTGCTACGAACACCGGGGAGCCGTTTTTT.

This clonotype came up many times. This sequence joins TRBV12-3 or TRBV12-4 and TRBJ1-5; D gene uncertain. The CDR3 spans 15 residues. Deletions cut 5 bases from V and 2 bases from J, with 13 bases between. The CDR3 protein is CASSLEVSGNQPQHF. CDR3 bases: TGTGCCAGCAGTCTGGAGGTTTCGGGCAATCAGCCCCAGCATTTT.

The chain combines TRBV12-3 or TRBV12-4 with TRBJ2-4, with D perhaps TRBD1 or TRBD2 (5 bases each). The CDR3 runs to 14 residues. Trimming stripped 6 bases from V and 3 bases from J, with 12 bases between. The CDR3 reads CASSPGTDKNIQYF. The CDR3 bases are TGTGCCAGCAGCCCCGGGACGGACAAAAACATTCAGTACTTC.

This clonotype was counted many times. V is TRBV28 and J is TRBJ2-7; D is ambiguous. The germline gives CDR1 MDHEN, CDR2 SYDVKM. This CDR3 is 11 amino acids long. V was cut by 1 base and J by 3 bases, with 1 base left in between. In DNA, the CDR3 is TGTGCCAGCAGTTTATACTACGAGCAGTACTTC. Translation gives CASSLYYEQYF.

This clonotype was detected many times. The chain has TRBV11-2 and TRBJ1-1; D remains ambiguous. Germline V gene sequence: CDR1 SGHAT, CDR2 FQNNGV. The CDR3 runs to 15 residues. The V end lost 1 base, the J end lost 4 bases, and 13 bases lay between the germline ends. The CDR3, as DNA: TGTGCCAGCAGCTTAGTTCGGGGTAGCGCCACTGAAGCTTTCTTT. This sequence encodes CASSLVRGSATEAFF.

This clonotype was seen ten or more times. The chain couples TRBV11-2 to TRBJ1-2, with D perhaps matching TRBD1 (6 bases). V lost 3 bases to trimming and J lost 4 bases, with 12 bases between them. The germline V gene encodes CDR1 SGHAT and CDR2 FQNNGV. The CDR3 extends over 14 amino acids. The CDR3 spells CASSFGGVGYGYTF. In nucleotides, the CDR3 is TGTGCCAGCAGCTTCGGGGGCGTCGGCTATGGCTACACCTTC.